This T cell receptor beta chain comes out of a study of CD8+ T cells in alopecia areata. Treatment of the sample: oral pan-JAK inhibitor, 5-10 mg twice daily. Germline V gives CDR1 LNHDA, CDR2 SQIVND (reference sequence). Trimming removed 8 bases from V and 7 bases from J; junction bases left unmatched: 8. This CDR3 is 13 amino acids long. Study-wide points: Affected scalp, especially in alopecia totalis/universalis, had a higher clonality than normal scalp did. On tofacitinib, scalp clonality and expanded CD8+ clones among top 100 fell significantly. Researchers reported that TCR sharing among patients proved less clear than in mice, possibly HLA-linked. Many expanded lesional clones stayed in scalp and blood while on tofacitinib.

Extracted RNA was reverse transcribed into cDNA, the sequencing template. Profiling relied on immunoSEQ multiplex PCR, and the TCRdb table lists in-frame clones only, not all of them. The sample includes 210,000 or so clones, approximately 65% of them seen just once. Worth noting for this clone: Its antigen is not identified.

This specimen consisted of CD4+ T cells sorted from blood, obtained between weeks 43 and 45, from a patient treated with tofacitinib. The chain couples TRBV19 to TRBJ1-2; 9 positions match TRBD1. This TCR derives from a human donor with alopecia areata. Written as DNA, the CDR3 is TGTGCCAGTCTTGGACAGGGGAAGTCTGGCTACACCTTC. Protein sequence: CASLGQGKSGYTF.